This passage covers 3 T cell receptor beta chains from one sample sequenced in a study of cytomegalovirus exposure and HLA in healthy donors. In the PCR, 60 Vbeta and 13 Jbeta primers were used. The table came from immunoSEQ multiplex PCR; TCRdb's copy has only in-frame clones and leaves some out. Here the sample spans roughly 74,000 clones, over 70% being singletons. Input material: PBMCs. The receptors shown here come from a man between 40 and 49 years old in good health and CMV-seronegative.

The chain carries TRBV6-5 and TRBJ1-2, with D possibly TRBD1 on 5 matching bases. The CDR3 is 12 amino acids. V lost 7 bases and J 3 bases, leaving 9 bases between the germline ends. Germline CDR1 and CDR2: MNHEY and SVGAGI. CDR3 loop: CASTTGDYGYTF. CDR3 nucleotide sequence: TGTGCCAGCACAACAGGTGACTATGGCTACACCTTC.

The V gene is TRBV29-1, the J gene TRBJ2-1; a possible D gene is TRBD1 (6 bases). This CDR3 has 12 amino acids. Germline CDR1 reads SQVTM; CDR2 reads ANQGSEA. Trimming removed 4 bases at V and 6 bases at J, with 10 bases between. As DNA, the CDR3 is TGCAGCGTTGTTCCAGGGGTCAATGAGCAGTTCTTC. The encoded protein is CSVVPGVNEQFF.

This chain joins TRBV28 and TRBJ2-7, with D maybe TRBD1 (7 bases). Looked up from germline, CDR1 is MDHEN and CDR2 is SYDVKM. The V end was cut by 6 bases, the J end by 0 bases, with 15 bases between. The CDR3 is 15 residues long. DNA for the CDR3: TGTGCCAGCAGGGGATACAGGGGAGGCTCCTACGAGCAGTACTTC. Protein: CASRGYRGGSYEQYF. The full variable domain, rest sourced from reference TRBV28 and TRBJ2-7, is DVKVTQSSRYLVKRTGEKVFLECVQDMDHENMFWYRQDPGLGLRLIYFSYDVKMKEKGDIPEGYSVSREKKERFSLILESASTNQTSMYLCASRGYRGGSYEQYFGPGTRLTVT.